This note documents a single T cell receptor (beta chain) sequence. The data were taken from a study of blood T cell repertoires in COVID-19. The overall study: COVID-19 samples from acute and convalescent phases originated in the United States, Italy and Spain.

Germline lookup yields CDR1 SGHNT and CDR2 YYREEE (reference sequence). The ends lost 1 base at V and 3 bases at J; junction bases unmatched: 6. The CDR3 contains 16 residues. Sequencing was performed with immunoSEQ multiplex PCR; in TCRdb, only in-frame clones are kept and a portion is missing. The sample consists of more than 150,000 clones, 65% to 90% of them appearing once. The chain recombines TRBV5-4 with TRBJ2-3, with 9 nucleotides matching TRBD2. The specimen was peripheral blood. The sequence came from a man between 60 and 75 years old with acute or convalescent COVID-19. CDR3 nucleotide sequence: TGTGCCAGCAGCTTGAGGTCGAGCGGGAGGACAGATACGCAGTATTTT. Translated, it gives CASSLRSSGRTDTQYF.